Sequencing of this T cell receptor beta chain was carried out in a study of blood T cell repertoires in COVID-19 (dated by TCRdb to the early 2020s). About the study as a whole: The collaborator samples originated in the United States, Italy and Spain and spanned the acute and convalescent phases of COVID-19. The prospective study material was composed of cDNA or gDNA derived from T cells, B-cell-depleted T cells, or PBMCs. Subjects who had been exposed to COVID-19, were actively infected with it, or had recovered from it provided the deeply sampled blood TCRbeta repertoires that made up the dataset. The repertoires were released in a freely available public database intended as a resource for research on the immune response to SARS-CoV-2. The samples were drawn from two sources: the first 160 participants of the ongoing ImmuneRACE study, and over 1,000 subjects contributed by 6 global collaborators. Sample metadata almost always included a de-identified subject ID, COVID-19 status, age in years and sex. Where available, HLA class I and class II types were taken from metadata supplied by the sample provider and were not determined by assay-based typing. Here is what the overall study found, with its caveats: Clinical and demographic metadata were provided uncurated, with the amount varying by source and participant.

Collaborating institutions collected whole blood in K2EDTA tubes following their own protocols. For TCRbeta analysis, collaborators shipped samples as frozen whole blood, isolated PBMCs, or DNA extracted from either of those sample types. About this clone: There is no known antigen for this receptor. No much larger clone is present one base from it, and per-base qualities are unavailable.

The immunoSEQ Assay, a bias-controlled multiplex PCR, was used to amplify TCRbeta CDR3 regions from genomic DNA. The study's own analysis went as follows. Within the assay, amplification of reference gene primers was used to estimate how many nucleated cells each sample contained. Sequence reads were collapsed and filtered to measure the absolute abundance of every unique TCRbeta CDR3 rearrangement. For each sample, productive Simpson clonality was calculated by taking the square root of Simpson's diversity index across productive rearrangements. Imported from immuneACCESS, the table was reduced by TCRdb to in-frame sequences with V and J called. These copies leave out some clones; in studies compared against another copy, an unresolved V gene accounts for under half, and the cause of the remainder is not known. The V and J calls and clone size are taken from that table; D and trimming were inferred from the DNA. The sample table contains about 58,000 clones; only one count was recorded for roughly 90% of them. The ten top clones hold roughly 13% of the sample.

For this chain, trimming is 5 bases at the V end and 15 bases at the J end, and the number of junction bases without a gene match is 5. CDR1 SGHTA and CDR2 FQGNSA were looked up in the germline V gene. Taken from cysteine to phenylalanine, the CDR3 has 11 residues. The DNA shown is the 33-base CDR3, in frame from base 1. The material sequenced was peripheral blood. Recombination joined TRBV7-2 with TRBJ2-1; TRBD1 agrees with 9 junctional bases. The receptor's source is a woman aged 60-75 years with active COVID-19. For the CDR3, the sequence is CASSVGTGMFF. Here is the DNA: TGTGCCAGCAGCGTCGGGACAGGGATGTTCTTC.